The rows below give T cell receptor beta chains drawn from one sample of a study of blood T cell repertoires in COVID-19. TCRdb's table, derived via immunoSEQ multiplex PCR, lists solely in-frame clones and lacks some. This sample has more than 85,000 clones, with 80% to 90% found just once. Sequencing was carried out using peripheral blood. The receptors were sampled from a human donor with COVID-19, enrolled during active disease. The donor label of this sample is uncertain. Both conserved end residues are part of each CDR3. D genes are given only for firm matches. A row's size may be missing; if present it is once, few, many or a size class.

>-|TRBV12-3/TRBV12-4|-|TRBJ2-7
CASSWGWEKYF
TGTGCCAGCAGTTGGGGTTGGGAGAAGTACTTC
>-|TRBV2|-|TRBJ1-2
CASRYSRGYTF
TGTGCCAGCAGGTATAGCCGTGGCTACACCTTC
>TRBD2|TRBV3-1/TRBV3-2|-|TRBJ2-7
CASSAGGGRAYEQYF
TGTGCCAGCAGCGCTGGGGGCGGGAGGGCCTACGAGCAGTACTTC
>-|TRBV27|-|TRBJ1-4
CASSLQGYGEKLFF
TGTGCCAGCAGTTTACAGGGATACGGTGAAAAACTGTTTTTT
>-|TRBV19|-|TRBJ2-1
CASSIGGEFGEQFF
TGTGCCAGTAGTATAGGGGGGGAATTCGGTGAGCAGTTCTTC
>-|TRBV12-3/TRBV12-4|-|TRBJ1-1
CASSLGSLREAFF
TGTGCCAGCAGTTTGGGGAGCCTTAGGGAAGCTTTCTTT
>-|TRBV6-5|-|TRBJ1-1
CASNGQLLNTEAFF
TGTGCCAGCAACGGACAGCTGTTAAACACTGAAGCTTTCTTT
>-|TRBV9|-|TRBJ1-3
CASSAQRDTIYF
TGTGCCAGCAGCGCCCAGAGGGACACCATATATTTT
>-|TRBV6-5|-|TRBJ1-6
CASNRRENSPLHF
TGTGCCAGCAACAGGCGGGAAAATTCACCCCTCCACTTT
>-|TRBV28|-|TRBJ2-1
CASRPTGGDEQFF
TGTGCCAGCAGACCTACAGGGGGGGATGAGCAGTTCTTC
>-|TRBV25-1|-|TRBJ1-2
CASSEPGVGYGYTF
TGTGCCAGCAGTGAGCCCGGGGTTGGATATGGCTACACCTTC
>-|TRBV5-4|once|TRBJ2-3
CASSVEGTDTQYF
TGTGCCAGCAGCGTCGAGGGCACAGATACGCAGTATTTT
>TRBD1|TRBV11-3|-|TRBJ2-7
CASSPRTGNEQYF
TGTGCCAGCAGCCCCCGGACAGGGAACGAGCAGTACTTC
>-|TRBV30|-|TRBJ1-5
CAFTQGRNQPQHF
TGTGCATTTACCCAGGGGAGAAATCAGCCCCAGCATTTT
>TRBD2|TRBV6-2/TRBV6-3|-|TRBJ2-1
CASSYTGLAGAGEQFF
TGTGCCAGCAGTTACACCGGACTAGCGGGAGCCGGAGAGCAGTTCTTC
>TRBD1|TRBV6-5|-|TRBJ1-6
CASSTDRGNSPLHF
TGTGCCAGCAGTACCGACAGGGGTAATTCACCCCTCCACTTT
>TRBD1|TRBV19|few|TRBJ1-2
CATSQGAGGYTF
TGTGCCACCTCACAGGGGGCTGGAGGCTACACCTTC
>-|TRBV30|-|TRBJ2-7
CAWGRTATLSYEQYF
TGTGCCTGGGGCAGGACAGCTACCCTCTCCTACGAGCAGTACTTC
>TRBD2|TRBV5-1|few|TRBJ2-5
CASSFQISGGETQYF
TGCGCCAGCAGCTTCCAGATTAGCGGGGGAGAGACCCAGTACTTC
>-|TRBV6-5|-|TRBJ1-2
CASNLNEDGYTF
TGTGCCAGCAACCTCAATGAGGATGGCTACACCTTC